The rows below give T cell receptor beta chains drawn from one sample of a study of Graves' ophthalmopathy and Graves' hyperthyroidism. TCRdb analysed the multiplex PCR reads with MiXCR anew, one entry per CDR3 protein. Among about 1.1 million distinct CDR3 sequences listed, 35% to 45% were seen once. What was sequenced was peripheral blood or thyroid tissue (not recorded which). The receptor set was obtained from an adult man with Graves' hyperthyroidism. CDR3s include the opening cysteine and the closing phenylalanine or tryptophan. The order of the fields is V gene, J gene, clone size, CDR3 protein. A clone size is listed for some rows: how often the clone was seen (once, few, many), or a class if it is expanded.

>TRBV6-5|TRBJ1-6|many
CASSEPQNRYYSPLHF
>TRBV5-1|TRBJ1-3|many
CASRSTGNSGNTIYF
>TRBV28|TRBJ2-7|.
CASSPLGRGEQYF
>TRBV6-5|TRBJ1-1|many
CASRTGVNTEAFF
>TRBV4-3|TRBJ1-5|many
CASSQAWTENQPQHF
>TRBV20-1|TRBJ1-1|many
CSARDGALNTEAFF
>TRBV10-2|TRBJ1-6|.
CASSELEGAMDSPLHF
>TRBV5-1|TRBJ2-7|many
CASSLLSGTTYEQYF
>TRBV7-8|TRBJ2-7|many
CASSFNTGNYEQYF
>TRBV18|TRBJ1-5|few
CASSPTAANQPQHF
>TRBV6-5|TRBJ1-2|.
CASRPVGSYGYTF
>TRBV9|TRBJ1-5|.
CASGPTGAQTQHF
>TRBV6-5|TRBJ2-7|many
CASSYSVSYEQYF
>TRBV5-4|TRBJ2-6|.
CASSLDNSGANVLTF
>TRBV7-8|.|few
CASSPYGRNEQFF
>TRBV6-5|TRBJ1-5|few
CASSEVGTNNQPQHF
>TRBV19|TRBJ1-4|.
CASQTGDTEKLFF
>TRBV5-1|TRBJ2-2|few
CASSLAPPGELFF
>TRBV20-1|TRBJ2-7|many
CSARRVSYEQYF
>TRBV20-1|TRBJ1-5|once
CSASYGAGGNQPQHF
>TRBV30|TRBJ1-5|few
CAWSVGRGGSRNQPQHF
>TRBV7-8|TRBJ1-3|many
CASSAYRGAGNTIYF
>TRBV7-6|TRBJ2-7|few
CASSLAGQGNPYEQYF
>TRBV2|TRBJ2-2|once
CASSYTRLAGVPGELFF
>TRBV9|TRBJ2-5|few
CASSVTGLTQETQYF
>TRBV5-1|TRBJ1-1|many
CASSLKAVMNTEAFF
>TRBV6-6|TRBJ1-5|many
CASSYGTGDSQPQHF
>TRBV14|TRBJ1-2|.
CASSQEGGGLGYTF